This T cell receptor (beta chain) was captured in a study of T-cell reconstitution after alpha-beta-depleted transplantation in children. A library of TCRbeta sequences, prepared with unique molecular identifiers, was generated. MiXCR, run by TCRdb on the PCR reads, gives a single entry per CDR3 protein. The table has 70,000 to 95,000 distinct CDR3 sequences, 12% seen once. Per germline, CDR1 SQVTM and CDR2 ANQGSEA. Trimming at V came to 3 bases and at J to 1 base, leaving 9 bases not matched to a gene. CDR3 size: 17 residues. The sample holds many counts of this clonotype. The specimen was PBMCs from the stem cell graft donor, collected from the stem cell graft. This sequence originates from a human donor who donated a stem cell graft to a child with inherited bone marrow failure. The chain carries TRBV29-1 and TRBJ2-1; 10 nucleotides align to TRBD2. CDR3 DNA: TGCAGCGTTGAGGGCCTAGCGGGAGAAGGGTCCTACAATGAGCAGTTCTTC. Protein product: CSVEGLAGEGSYNEQFF.